The source of this T cell receptor (beta chain) is a study of human T cells and chemical hapten exposure. Study results and caveats: With patch test score, the counts of PT1 expanded TCRs showed a positive correlation.

Unique molecular identifiers were linked by the library to individual cDNA molecules. TCRdb recomputed calls from the RACE reads with MiXCR, one row per CDR3 protein. Of about 380,000 distinct CDR3 sequences detected, around 5% appear once; the ten largest clones hold around 2%. Time point denoted: patch test 1, 2 weeks after DPC sensitization. Specified treatment: therapeutic diphenylcyclopropenone sensitization with weekly scalp DPC. This clonotype was observed at least ten times. Its cognate antigen is unknown. The specimen was whole blood, collected in connection with sensitization to the hapten diphenylcyclopropenone (DPC). This receptor was obtained from a woman aged 50 to 60 with alopecia areata. Some clones in this sample may be carry-over from other donors' samples.

CDR3 coding DNA: TGTGCCAGCAGCTTAGCGACCACCGGGACAGGGAGTGTTGGGACCAAAAACATTCAGTACTTC. It specifies CASSLATTGTGSVGTKNIQYF. The chain couples TRBV7-8 to TRBJ2-4, with 9 bases fitting TRBD1. Germline V CDR1 and CDR2: SGHVS, FQNEAQ. The CDR3 runs 21 residues. V lost 0 bases to trimming and J lost 2 bases; unmatched junction nucleotides: 17.